These 30 T cell receptor beta chains originate from one sample sequenced in a study of blood T cell repertoires in COVID-19. Only in-frame clones appear in the TCRdb table, and some are missing; sequencing was by immunoSEQ multiplex PCR. The top ten hold 15% of the sample, which has approximately 230,000 clones, under 90% seen once. The sequenced material came from PBMCs or T cells enriched from blood (not recorded which). The receptor source for this set is a man aged 18 to 30 who had recovered from COVID-19.

The V gene is TRBV12-3 or TRBV12-4, the J gene TRBJ2-1; no clear D gene. This CDR3 has 11 residues. V was clipped by 8 bases and J by 11 bases, with 13 bases between them. The CDR3 nucleotides are TGTGCCAGCCGCAGTTTTCTTCAGCAGTTCTTC. Its translation is CASRSFLQQFF.

This clone was found once. V and J are TRBV12-3 or TRBV12-4 and TRBJ1-5; tentatively, D is TRBD1 (6 bases). The V end lost 6 bases, the J end lost 15 bases, and 18 bases lay between the germline ends. This CDR3 has 12 amino acids. The CDR3 DNA is TGTGCCAGCAGAAACCCAGGGGCCCCTCTGCATTTT. Its protein product is CASRNPGAPLHF.

The genes are TRBV7-9 and TRBJ1-1; TRBD1 is a possible D gene (6 bases). The CDR3 is made up of 11 amino acids. Per germline, CDR1 SEHNR and CDR2 FQNEAQ (reference sequence). Trimming shortened V by 6 bases and J by 7 bases, and 9 bases separated the two germline ends. CDR3 protein: CASRRTVEAFF. The CDR3 DNA follows: TGTGCCAGCAGACGGACAGTTGAAGCTTTCTTT.

J is TRBJ2-1 and V is TRBV5-1; 10 bases match TRBD1. CDR3 size: 14 residues. Germline CDR1 is SGHRS and CDR2 is YFSETQ. With 7 bases clipped from V and 3 bases from J, the junction kept 4 bases outside the gene matches. The CDR3 sequence is CASHGTGVYNEQFF. Written as DNA, the CDR3 is TGCGCCAGCCACGGGACAGGGGTCTACAATGAGCAGTTCTTC.

The gene calls are TRBV24-1 and TRBJ2-2; D may be TRBD1 (6 bases). Per germline, CDR1 KGHDR and CDR2 SFDVKD. CDR3 length equals 19 residues. V lost 2 bases and J lost 3, with 21 bases in between. The CDR3 DNA follows: TGTGCCACCAGTGATTCCACGAGGGGGTGGCGGAAACACACCGGGGAGCTGTTTTTT. Its protein product is CATSDSTRGWRKHTGELFF.

The chain uses TRBV13 and TRBJ2-1, with D perhaps TRBD1 (5 bases). Trimming pared 6 bases from V and 7 bases from J, leaving 13 bases between. Germline V CDR1 and CDR2: PRHDT, FYEKMQ (reference sequence). CDR3 size: 13 residues. The CDR3 DNA sequence: TGTGCCAGCAGTTTTTATAGGGGTAATGAGCAGTTCTTC. Translated, it gives CASSFYRGNEQFF.

The rearrangement links TRBV1 to TRBJ1-6; TRBD1 reflects the table's D call only, with no check against the DNA. TRBV1 is recorded as a pseudogene. This CDR3 spans 17 amino acids. DNA of the CDR3: TGCACCAGCAGCCATTCGGACAGGGAGAAGAATAATTCACCCCTCCACTTT. It translates to CTSSHSDREKNNSPLHF.

This clone was found a few times. The chain is built from TRBV12-3 or TRBV12-4 and TRBJ1-2; maybe TRBD1 (5 bases). V lost 9 bases and J 2 bases, leaving 13 bases between the germline ends. The CDR3 is 13 residues long. The chain's CDR3 is CASTGGWNYGYTF. CDR3 bases: TGTGCCAGTACGGGGGGGTGGAACTATGGCTACACCTTC.

The chain couples TRBV7-9 to TRBJ2-2; the match to TRBD1 covers 8 bases. Unmatched junction bases numbered 7, after V lost 5 bases and J lost 2 bases. CDR3 length: 16 residues. From germline, CDR1 is SEHNR and CDR2 FQNEAQ (reference sequence). This chain's CDR3 is CASSPPGGLNTGELFF. DNA for the CDR3: TGTGCCAGCAGCCCCCCAGGGGGCCTTAACACCGGGGAGCTGTTTTTT.

The chain joins TRBV11-2 to TRBJ1-1; possibly TRBD1 for D (6 bases). Germline lookup yields CDR1 SGHAT and CDR2 FQNNGV. This CDR3 spans 14 amino acids. The V gene lost 3 bases and the J gene lost 1 base, with 9 bases spanning the gap. In nucleotides, the CDR3 is TGTGCCAGCAGCTTCGGACAGACGAACACTGAAGCTTTCTTT. Amino acid sequence: CASSFGQTNTEAFF.

The chain carries TRBV19 and TRBJ2-1; D might be TRBD1 (6 bases). The V gene's germline CDR1 is LNHDA and CDR2 SQIVND (reference sequence). Between the trimmed V and J ends, which lost 8 bases and 7 bases, there was a span of 15 bases. CDR3 length equals 13 residues. The CDR3, as DNA: TGTGCCAGTTCATTGTCCCAGGGGAATGAGCAGTTCTTC. It yields the protein CASSLSQGNEQFF.

The chain is built from TRBV4-1 and TRBJ1-1; 10 positions agree with TRBD1. Trimming took 4 bases from V and 1 from J; bases not matched to a gene: 3. Germline V CDR1 and CDR2: MGHRA, YSYEKL. The CDR3 has 15 amino acids. The DNA for the CDR3 is TGCGCCAGCAGCCGAAGGACAGGGGGGAACACTGAAGCTTTCTTT. It codes for CASSRRTGGNTEAFF.

The rearrangement joins TRBV14 to TRBJ1-4, with D tentatively TRBD1 (6 bases). The germline V gene encodes CDR1 SGHDN and CDR2 FVKESK. The CDR3 contains 14 residues. V was cut by 1 base and J by 8 bases, with 11 bases left in between. CDR3 amino acids: CASSQGQEKEKLFF. The DNA of the CDR3 is TGTGCCAGCAGCCAAGGACAGGAGAAAGAAAAACTGTTTTTT.

V and J are TRBV7-9 and TRBJ1-5; TRBD1 aligns across 8 bases. Trimming cost V 3 bases and J 9 bases; bases outside gene matches: 10. This CDR3 spans 15 amino acids. CDR1 SEHNR and CDR2 FQNEAQ come from the germline V gene (reference sequence). CDR3: CASSLETGEGGPQHF. CDR3 coding DNA: TGTGCCAGCAGCTTGGAGACAGGGGAAGGGGGGCCCCAGCATTTT.

The chain joins TRBV18 to TRBJ2-7; 10 nucleotides align to TRBD2. J was trimmed by 3 bases and V by 3 bases; bases with no gene match: 2. The CDR3 covers 14 residues. Germline CDR1 and CDR2: KGHSH and LQKENI. CDR3 nucleotide sequence: TGTGCCAGCTCACCTCCTAGCGGGAGCTACGAGCAGTACTTC. Protein product: CASSPPSGSYEQYF.

This rearrangement joins TRBV30 to TRBJ2-1; TRBD2 aligns across 12 bases. The CDR3 has 15 residues. CDR1 is GTSNPN, CDR2 SVGIG, per germline (reference sequence). V was clipped by 0 bases and J by 9 bases; unmatched bases: 6. The CDR3 region has the DNA TGTGCCTGGAGTGTACACCTAGCGGGAGGGTCTGAGCAGTTCTTC. Residues: CAWSVHLAGGSEQFF.

Concerning this clone itself: An end of the junction differs from the germline gene, which may be a read error. The CDR3 sequence: CASSLSQGANGELFF. DNA of the CDR3: TGTGCTAGCAGCTTATCTCAGGGGGCTAACGGGGAGCTGTTTTTT. The chain employs TRBV7-7 and TRBJ2-2; 8 nucleotides line up with TRBD1. The CDR3 loop spans 15 amino acids. The V gene's germline CDR1 is SSHAT and CDR2 FNYEAQ (reference sequence).

This chain connects TRBV7-9 to TRBJ2-1, with 10 bases matching TRBD2. Unmatched junction bases numbered 13, after V lost 6 bases and J lost 8 bases. Germline-derived CDR1 and CDR2 are SEHNR and FQNEAQ (reference sequence). The CDR3 is 16 amino acids. CDR3 protein: CASSPISGGQADEQFF. CDR3 coding DNA: TGTGCCAGCAGTCCCATTAGCGGGGGGCAGGCCGATGAGCAGTTCTTC. Complete variable domain (other parts from reference TRBV7-9 and TRBJ2-1): DTGVSQNPRHKITKRGQNVTFRCDPISEHNRLYWYRQTLGQGPEFLTYFQNEAQLEKSRLLSDRFSAERPKGSFSTLEIQRTEQGDSAMYLCASSPISGGQADEQFFGPGTRLTVL.

This clone occurred many times. The chain combines TRBV5-5 with TRBJ1-3; 7 nucleotides align to TRBD1. This CDR3 region has 15 residues. The germline V gene encodes CDR1 SGHKS and CDR2 YYEKEE (reference sequence). The V gene end was trimmed by 4 bases and the J gene end by 0 bases; junction bases not matched to a gene: 4. The CDR3 DNA follows: TGTGCCAGCAGCGGAGGGACAGTCTCTGGAAACACCATATATTTT. Protein sequence: CASSGGTVSGNTIYF.

This rearrangement joins TRBV28 to TRBJ2-5; 7 positions agree with TRBD1. The CDR3 loop spans 15 amino acids. CDR1 MDHEN and CDR2 SYDVKM come from the germline V gene. The V and J ends lost 6 bases and 3 bases, in that order; junction bases with no gene match: 10. DNA of the CDR3: TGTGCCAGCAGGACGCCGGGACAGAATAAAGAGACCCAGTACTTC. Translation: CASRTPGQNKETQYF.

The chain is built from TRBV5-1 and TRBJ1-4; tentative D call: TRBD1 (5 bases). The CDR3 runs 16 residues. The V end was cut by 5 bases, the J end by 8 bases, with 22 bases between. Looked up from germline, CDR1 is SGHRS and CDR2 is YFSETQ. The CDR3 region is CASSFGGHGGREKLFF. The CDR3, as DNA: TGCGCCAGCAGTTTTGGGGGTCACGGGGGACGCGAAAAACTGTTTTTT.

The V call is TRBV7-6, the J call TRBJ1-2; weak D call: TRBD1 (5 bases). Trimming took 0 bases from V and 6 from J, leaving 8 bases between them. Germline V gene data show CDR1 as SGHVS and CDR2 as FNYEAQ. The CDR3 runs 13 residues. In DNA, the CDR3 is TGTGCCAGCAGCTTAGCCCCGGGGGATGGCTACACCTTC. Encoded protein: CASSLAPGDGYTF.

J is TRBJ1-2 and V is TRBV19; weak D call: TRBD1 (6 bases). Germline V lookup: CDR1 LNHDA, CDR2 SQIVND (reference sequence). The ends were cut back, 6 bases at V and 4 bases at J, with 15 bases in the middle. The CDR3 spans 14 residues. The CDR3 bases are TGTGCCAGTAGGGAGACAGGCGTCAGCTATGGCTACACCTTC. This translates into CASRETGVSYGYTF. The complete variable domain, with remaining parts taken from reference TRBV19 and TRBJ1-2, reads DGGITQSPKYLFRKEGQNVTLSCEQNLNHDAMYWYRQDPGQGLRLIYYSQIVNDFQKGDIAEGYSVSREKKESFPLTVTSAQKNPTAFYLCASRETGVSYGYTFGSGTRLTVV.

CDR3 nucleotides: TGTGCCAGCAGCCAAGCACTAGCGGCCTACGAGCAGTACTTC. It specifies CASSQALAAYEQYF. The V gene is TRBV14, the J gene TRBJ2-7, with 8 bases lining up with TRBD2. With 1 base clipped from V and 2 bases from J, the junction kept 1 base outside the gene matches. This CDR3 spans 14 amino acids. Germline V gene lookup returns CDR1 SGHDN and CDR2 FVKESK.

The chain employs TRBV15 and TRBJ2-5, with 7 bases aligning to TRBD1. CDR3 length equals 14 residues. CDR1 is LNHNV, CDR2 YYDKDF, per germline (reference sequence). V lost 3 bases, J lost 2 bases, and 3 bases stayed unmatched. The CDR3 spells CATSRDRLQETQYF. The CDR3 DNA sequence: TGTGCCACCAGCAGGGACAGGCTACAAGAGACCCAGTACTTC.

V usage is TRBV2 and J usage is TRBJ1-4, with TRBD1 matching 7 bases. The junction had 6 bases not matched to a gene; V was cut back by 5 bases and J by 6 bases. Per germline, CDR1 SNHLY and CDR2 FYNNEI. The CDR3 sequence is 14 residues long. This CDR3 is CASSKQGSYEKLFF. Here the CDR3 DNA reads TGTGCCAGCAGTAAACAGGGGAGCTATGAAAAACTGTTTTTT.

This clone has only a few counts. The chain joins TRBV19 to TRBJ1-2; D is unresolved. The CDR3 runs 13 residues. CDR1 is LNHDA and CDR2 is SQIVND in the germline V gene (reference sequence). V lost 4 bases to trimming and J lost 3 bases, with 9 bases between them. DNA of the CDR3: TGTGCCAGTAGTAGCGTGGAGTACTATGGCTACACCTTC. It codes for CASSSVEYYGYTF.

DNA for the CDR3: TGTGCCAGCAGCAGGCCAGGGCAGACGAACACTGAAGCTTTCTTT. Translating gives CASSRPGQTNTEAFF. The chain has TRBV11-3 and TRBJ1-1, with a tentative D call TRBD1 (5 bases). V lost 5 bases, J lost 1 base, and 14 bases lay in between. CDR1 and CDR2 from the germline V gene are SGHNT and YENEEA. The CDR3 covers 15 residues.

This clone came up many times. The CDR3 is CASSSSGTGTTPLHF. DNA for the CDR3: TGTGCCAGCAGTTCCTCCGGGACAGGCACGACACCCCTCCACTTT. The chain employs TRBV28 and TRBJ1-6; the match to TRBD1 covers 8 bases. V lost 4 bases and J lost 11; bases outside the gene matches: 10. Germline V gene data show CDR1 as MDHEN and CDR2 as SYDVKM. The CDR3 totals 15 residues.

The genes are TRBV27 and TRBJ2-7; the match to TRBD2 covers 7 bases. Trimming removed 5 bases from V and 3 bases from J; junction bases left unmatched: 7. The CDR3 is 14 amino acids. Germline lookup yields CDR1 MNHEY and CDR2 SMNVEV (reference sequence). The CDR3: CASSPNSGGYEQYF. CDR3 sequence (DNA): TGTGCCAGCAGTCCGAATTCGGGGGGCTACGAGCAGTACTTC.